Sequencing of this T cell receptor (beta chain) was carried out in a study of vaccination effects on CD4 cells after COVID-19. Across the whole study: Post-vaccine draws lagged the second dose by a median of 72 days.

This CDR3 comprises 15 residues. Germline CDR1 and CDR2: SGHNT and YENEEA. Trimming took off 5 bases at V and 4 bases at J, with 15 bases between the two ends. Clones were read by immunoSEQ multiplex PCR, and TCRdb kept only the in-frame ones, dropping some. Among about 60,000 clones listed, approximately 78% were seen once. This clone was observed a few times. Its antigen is as yet unknown. The ViraFEST assay expanded antigen-specific CD4+ T cells with viral peptide pools before sequencing. Cells that had been cultured for 10 days were the source of isolated CD4+ T cells. Every participant took two doses of the BNT162b2 or mRNA-1273 vaccine. Fresh IL-2-containing medium replaced half the medium on days 3 and 7.

The input for sequencing was CD4+ T cells from PBMCs cultured with HCoV-OC43 spike peptides, taken after COVID-19 vaccination. The sample's subset: HCoV-OC43 spike overlapping peptide pool stimulation. The chain joins TRBV11-3 to TRBJ1-3; D unresolved. The TCR was taken from a human donor who received a COVID-19 vaccine. In nucleotides, the CDR3 is TGTGCCAGCAGCCGCGACGGGGTAGAAGGAAACACCATATATTTT. This translates into CASSRDGVEGNTIYF. Based on the CDR3 plus reference TRBV11-3 and TRBJ1-3, the full variable domain is EAGVVQSPRYKIIEKKQPVAFWCNPISGHNTLYWYLQNLGQGPELLIRYENEEAVDDSQLPKDRFSAERLKGVDSTLKIQPAELGDSAVYLCASSRDGVEGNTIYFGEGSWLTVV.